This record covers a single T cell receptor beta chain. Its antigen remains unidentified. The PCR contained 60 Vbeta and 13 Jbeta primers. The repertoire was sequenced with immunoSEQ multiplex PCR; TCRdb's copy has only in-frame clones and lacks some. Seen here are around 150,000 clones, roughly 85% observed once, and the top ten hold around 0.98%. The data are from a study of cytomegalovirus exposure and HLA in healthy donors. For the study at large: Earlier findings included 117 million unique TCR beta sequences obtained from about 179 million T cells. Points from the study as a whole: Later analysis demonstrated an association between a missense DCLRE1C variant and TCR beta V- and J-gene trimming.

Germline assignment: CDR1 MNHEY and CDR2 SMNVEV (reference sequence). CDR3 length: 16 residues. The V end lost 5 bases, the J end lost 1 base, and 16 bases lay between the germline ends. Sequencing was done on a sample of PBMCs. The chain uses TRBV27 and TRBJ2-3, with TRBD2 as a possible D gene (5 bases). The source is a woman in her forties or fifties in good health and CMV-seropositive. The CDR3 DNA reads TGTGCCAGCAGTAGAAAACCGGGGATGGGCACAGATACGCAGTATTTT. It specifies CASSRKPGMGTDTQYF.